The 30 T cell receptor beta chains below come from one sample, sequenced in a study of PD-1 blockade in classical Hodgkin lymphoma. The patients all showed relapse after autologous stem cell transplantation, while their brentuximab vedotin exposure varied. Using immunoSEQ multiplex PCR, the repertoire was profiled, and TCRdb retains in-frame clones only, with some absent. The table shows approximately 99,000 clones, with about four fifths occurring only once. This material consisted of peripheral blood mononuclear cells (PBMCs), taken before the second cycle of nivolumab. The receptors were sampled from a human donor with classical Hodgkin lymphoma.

The CDR3 nucleotides read TGTGCCAGCAGCGCGGCGGGACTAGCGCTGTACAATGAGCAGTTCTTC. Amino acid sequence: CASSAAGLALYNEQFF. V and J are TRBV9 and TRBJ2-1; 10 positions agree with TRBD2. Trimming removed 3 bases from V and 4 bases from J; junction bases left unmatched: 7. Germline V lookup: CDR1 SGDLS, CDR2 YYNGEE. The CDR3 loop spans 16 amino acids. The whole variable domain, filled in from reference TRBV9 and TRBJ2-1, reads DSGVTQTPKHLITATGQRVTLRCSPRSGDLSVYWYQQSLDQGLQFLIQYYNGEERAKGNILERFSAQQFPDLHSELNLSSLELGDSALYFCASSAAGLALYNEQFFGPGTRLTVL.

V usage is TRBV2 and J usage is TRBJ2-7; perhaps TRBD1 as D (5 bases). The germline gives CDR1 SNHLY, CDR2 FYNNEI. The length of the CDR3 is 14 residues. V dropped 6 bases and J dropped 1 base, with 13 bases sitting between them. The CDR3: CASRDLGESYEQYF. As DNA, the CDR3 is TGTGCCAGCAGGGACCTAGGGGAATCCTACGAGCAGTACTTC.

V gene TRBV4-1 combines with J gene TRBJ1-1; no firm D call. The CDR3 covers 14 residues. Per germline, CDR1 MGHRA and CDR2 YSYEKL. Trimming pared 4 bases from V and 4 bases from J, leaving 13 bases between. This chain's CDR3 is CASSRNAGGTEAFF. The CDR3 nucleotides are TGCGCCAGCAGCCGGAACGCGGGAGGCACTGAAGCTTTCTTT.

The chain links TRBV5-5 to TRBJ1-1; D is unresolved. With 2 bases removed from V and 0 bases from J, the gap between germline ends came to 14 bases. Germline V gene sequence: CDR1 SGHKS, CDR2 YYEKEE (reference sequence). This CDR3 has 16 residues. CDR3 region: CASSFFISTVNTEAFF. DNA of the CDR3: TGTGCCAGCAGCTTTTTTATTTCGACCGTGAACACTGAAGCTTTCTTT.

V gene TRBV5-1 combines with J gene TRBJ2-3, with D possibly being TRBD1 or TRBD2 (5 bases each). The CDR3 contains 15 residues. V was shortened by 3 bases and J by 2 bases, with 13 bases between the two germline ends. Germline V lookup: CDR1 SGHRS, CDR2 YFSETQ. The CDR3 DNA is TGCGCCAGCAGCTCGGGGCCCTACTACACAGATACGCAGTATTTT. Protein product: CASSSGPYYTDTQYF.

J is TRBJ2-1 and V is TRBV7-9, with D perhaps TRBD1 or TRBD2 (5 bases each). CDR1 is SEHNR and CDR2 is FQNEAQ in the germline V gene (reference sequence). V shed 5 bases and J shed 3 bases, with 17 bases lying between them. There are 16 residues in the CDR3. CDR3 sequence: CASSPERKGLYNEQFF. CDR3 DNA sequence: TGTGCCAGCAGCCCAGAGCGGAAGGGGCTCTACAATGAGCAGTTCTTC.

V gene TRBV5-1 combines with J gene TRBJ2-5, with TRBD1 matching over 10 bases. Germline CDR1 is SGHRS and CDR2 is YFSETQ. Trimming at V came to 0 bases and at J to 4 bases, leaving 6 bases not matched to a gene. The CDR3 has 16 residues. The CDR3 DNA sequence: TGCGCCAGCAGCTTGGTCGAGACAGGGGGCGCAGAGACCCAGTACTTC. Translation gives CASSLVETGGAETQYF.

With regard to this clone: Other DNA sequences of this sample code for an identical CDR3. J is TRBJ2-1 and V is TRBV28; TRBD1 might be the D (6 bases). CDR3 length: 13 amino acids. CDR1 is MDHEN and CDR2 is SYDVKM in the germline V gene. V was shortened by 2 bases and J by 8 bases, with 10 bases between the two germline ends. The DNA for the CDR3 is TGTGCCAGCAGTTTAAGGGGGATCGATGAGCAGTTCTTC. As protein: CASSLRGIDEQFF.

As DNA, the CDR3 is TGTGCCAGCAGTGAATGGTTAGGGGTGGGCAATCAGCCCCAGCATTTT. It yields the protein CASSEWLGVGNQPQHF. This rearrangement joins TRBV2 to TRBJ1-5, with D perhaps TRBD1 (5 bases). Germline CDR1 SNHLY, CDR2 FYNNEI. The CDR3 is made up of 16 amino acids. Trimming shortened V by 2 bases and J by 2 bases, and 13 bases separated the two germline ends.

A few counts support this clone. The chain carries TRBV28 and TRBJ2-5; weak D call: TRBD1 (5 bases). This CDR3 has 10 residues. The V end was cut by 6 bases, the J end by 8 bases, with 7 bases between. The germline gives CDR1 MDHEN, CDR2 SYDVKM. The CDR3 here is CASSRDTQYF. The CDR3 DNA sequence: TGTGCCAGCAGCAGGGATACCCAGTACTTC.

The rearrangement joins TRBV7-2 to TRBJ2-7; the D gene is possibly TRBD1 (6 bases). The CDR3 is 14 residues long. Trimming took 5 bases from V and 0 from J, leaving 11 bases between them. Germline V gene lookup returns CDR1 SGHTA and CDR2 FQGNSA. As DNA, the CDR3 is TGTGCCAGCAGCAGGTTACAGGGCTCCTACGAGCAGTACTTC. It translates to CASSRLQGSYEQYF.

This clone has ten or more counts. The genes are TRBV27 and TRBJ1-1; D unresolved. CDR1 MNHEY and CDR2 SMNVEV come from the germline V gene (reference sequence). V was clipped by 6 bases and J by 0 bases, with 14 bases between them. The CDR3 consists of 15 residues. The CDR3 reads CASSGGPGMNTEAFF. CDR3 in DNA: TGTGCCAGCAGCGGTGGCCCAGGCATGAACACTGAAGCTTTCTTT.

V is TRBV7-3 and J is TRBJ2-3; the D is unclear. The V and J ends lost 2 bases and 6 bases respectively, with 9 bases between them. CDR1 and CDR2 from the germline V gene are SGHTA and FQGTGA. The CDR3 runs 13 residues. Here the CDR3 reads CASSLGQRDTQYF. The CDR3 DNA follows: TGTGCCAGCAGCTTAGGCCAGAGGGATACGCAGTATTTT.

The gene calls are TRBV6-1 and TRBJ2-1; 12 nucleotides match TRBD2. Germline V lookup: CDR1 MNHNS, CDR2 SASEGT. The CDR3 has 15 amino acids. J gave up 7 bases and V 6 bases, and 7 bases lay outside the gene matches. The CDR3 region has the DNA TGTGCCAGCAGACTAGCTAGCGGGAGGGTGAATGAGCAGTTCTTC. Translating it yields CASRLASGRVNEQFF.

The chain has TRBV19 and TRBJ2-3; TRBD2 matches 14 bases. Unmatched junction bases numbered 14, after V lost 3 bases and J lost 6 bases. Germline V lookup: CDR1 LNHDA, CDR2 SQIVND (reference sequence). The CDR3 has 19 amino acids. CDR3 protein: CASSIRPTGTSGSRDTQYF. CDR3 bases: TGTGCCAGTAGTATCCGACCGACCGGGACTAGCGGGAGCAGGGATACGCAGTATTTT.

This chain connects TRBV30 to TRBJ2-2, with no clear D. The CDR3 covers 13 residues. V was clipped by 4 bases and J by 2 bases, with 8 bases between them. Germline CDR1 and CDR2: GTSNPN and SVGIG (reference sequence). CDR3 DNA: TGTGCCTGGAACAGCATAAACACCGGGGAGCTGTTTTTT. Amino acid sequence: CAWNSINTGELFF.

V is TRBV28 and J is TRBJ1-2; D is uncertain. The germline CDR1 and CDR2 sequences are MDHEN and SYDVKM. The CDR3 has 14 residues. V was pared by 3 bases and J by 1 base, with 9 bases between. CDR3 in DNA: TGTGCCAGCAGTTTCTCTACAGATAACTATGGCTACACCTTC. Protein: CASSFSTDNYGYTF.

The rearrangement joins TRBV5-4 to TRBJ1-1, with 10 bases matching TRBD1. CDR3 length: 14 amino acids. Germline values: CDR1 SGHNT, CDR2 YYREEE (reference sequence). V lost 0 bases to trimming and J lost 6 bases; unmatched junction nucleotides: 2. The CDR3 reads CASSLGDRGSEAFF. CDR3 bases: TGTGCCAGCAGCTTGGGGGACAGGGGATCTGAAGCTTTCTTT.

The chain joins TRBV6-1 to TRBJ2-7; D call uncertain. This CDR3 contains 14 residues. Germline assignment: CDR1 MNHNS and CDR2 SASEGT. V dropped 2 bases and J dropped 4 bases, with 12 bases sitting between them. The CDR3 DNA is TGTGCCAGCAGTGAACTTTGGCTGGGATACGAGCAGTACTTC. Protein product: CASSELWLGYEQYF.

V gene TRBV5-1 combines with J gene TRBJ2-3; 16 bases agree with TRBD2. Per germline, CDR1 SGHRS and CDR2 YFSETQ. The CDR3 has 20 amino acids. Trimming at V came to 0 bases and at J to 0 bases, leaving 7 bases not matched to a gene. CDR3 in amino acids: CASSLAGGLAGGPSTDTQYF. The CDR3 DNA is TGCGCCAGCAGCTTGGCCGGGGGACTAGCGGGAGGGCCGAGCACAGATACGCAGTATTTT.

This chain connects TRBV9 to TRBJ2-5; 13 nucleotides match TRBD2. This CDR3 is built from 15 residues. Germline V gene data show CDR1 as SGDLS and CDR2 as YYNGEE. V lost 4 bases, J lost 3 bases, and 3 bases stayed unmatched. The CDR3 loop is CASSLGTSGEETQYF. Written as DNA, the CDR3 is TGTGCCAGCAGCCTAGGGACTAGCGGGGAAGAGACCCAGTACTTC.

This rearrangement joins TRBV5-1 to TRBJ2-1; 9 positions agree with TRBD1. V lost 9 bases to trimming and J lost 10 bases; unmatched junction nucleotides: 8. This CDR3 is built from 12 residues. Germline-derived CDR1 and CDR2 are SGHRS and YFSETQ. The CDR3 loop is CATGQGKGEQFF. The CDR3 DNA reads TGCGCCACCGGACAGGGGAAGGGGGAGCAGTTCTTC.

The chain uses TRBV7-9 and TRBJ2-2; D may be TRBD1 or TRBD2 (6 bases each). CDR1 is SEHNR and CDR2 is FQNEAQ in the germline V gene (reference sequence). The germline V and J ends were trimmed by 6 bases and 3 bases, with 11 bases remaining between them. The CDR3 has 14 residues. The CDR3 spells CASRGGTDTGELFF. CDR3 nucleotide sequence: TGTGCCAGCAGAGGGGGGACCGACACCGGGGAGCTGTTTTTT.

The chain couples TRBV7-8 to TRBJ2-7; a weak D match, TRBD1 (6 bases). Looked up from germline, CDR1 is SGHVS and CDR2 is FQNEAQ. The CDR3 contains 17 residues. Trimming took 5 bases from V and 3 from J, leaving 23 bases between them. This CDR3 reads CASSRRMLQGVYYEQYF. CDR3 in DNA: TGTGCCAGCAGCCGGCGAATGCTACAGGGAGTTTACTACGAGCAGTACTTC.

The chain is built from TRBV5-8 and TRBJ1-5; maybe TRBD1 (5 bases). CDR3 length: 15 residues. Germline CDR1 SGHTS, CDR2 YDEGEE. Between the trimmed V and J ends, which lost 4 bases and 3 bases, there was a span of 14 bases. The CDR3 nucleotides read TGTGCCAGCAGCCTCGGGACGCCGAACAATCAGCCCCAGCATTTT. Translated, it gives CASSLGTPNNQPQHF.

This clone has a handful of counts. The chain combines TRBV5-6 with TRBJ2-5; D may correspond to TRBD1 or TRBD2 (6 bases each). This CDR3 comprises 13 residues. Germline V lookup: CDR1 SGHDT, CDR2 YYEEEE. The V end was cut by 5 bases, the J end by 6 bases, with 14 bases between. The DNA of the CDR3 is TGTGCCAGCAGTCCCCGAGGGGGGAAGACCCAGTACTTC. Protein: CASSPRGGKTQYF.

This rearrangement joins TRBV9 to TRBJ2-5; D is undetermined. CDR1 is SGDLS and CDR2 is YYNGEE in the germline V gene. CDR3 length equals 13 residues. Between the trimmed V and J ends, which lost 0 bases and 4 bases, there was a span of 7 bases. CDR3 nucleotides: TGTGCCAGCAGCGTAGCGTGGGGAGAGACCCAGTACTTC. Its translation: CASSVAWGETQYF.

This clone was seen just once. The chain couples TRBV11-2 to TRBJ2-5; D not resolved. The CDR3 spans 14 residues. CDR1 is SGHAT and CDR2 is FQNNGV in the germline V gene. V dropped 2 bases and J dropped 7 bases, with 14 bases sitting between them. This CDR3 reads CASSLMQSVPTQYF. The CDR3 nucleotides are TGTGCCAGCAGCTTAATGCAGAGCGTACCGACCCAGTACTTC.

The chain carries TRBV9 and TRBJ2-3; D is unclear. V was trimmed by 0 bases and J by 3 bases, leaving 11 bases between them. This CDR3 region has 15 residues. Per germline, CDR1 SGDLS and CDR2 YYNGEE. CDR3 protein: CASSVGQQYTDTQYF. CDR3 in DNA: TGTGCCAGCAGCGTAGGGCAGCAATATACAGATACGCAGTATTTT.

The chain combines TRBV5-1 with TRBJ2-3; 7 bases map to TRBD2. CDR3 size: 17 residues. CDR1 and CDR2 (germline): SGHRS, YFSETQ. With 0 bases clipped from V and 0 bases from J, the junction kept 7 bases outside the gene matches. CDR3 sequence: CASSLALREKSTDTQYF. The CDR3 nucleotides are TGCGCCAGCAGCTTGGCATTGCGGGAGAAGAGCACAGATACGCAGTATTTT.